Below are 21 T cell receptor beta chains sequenced from a single sample in a study of CD8+ T cells in alopecia areata. The sequencing template was cDNA reverse transcribed from extracted RNA. The table came from immunoSEQ multiplex PCR; TCRdb's copy has only in-frame clones and leaves some out. The sample contains some 180,000 clones, around 50% of which appear only once. Sequencing used CD8+ T cells sorted from blood. The receptors were gathered from a human donor in good health.

This clone was counted only a few times. This chain connects TRBV29-1 to TRBJ1-1, with D unclear. V lost 6 bases, J lost 4 bases, and 12 bases lay in between. This CDR3 has 12 residues. Germline V lookup: CDR1 SQVTM, CDR2 ANQGSEA. The CDR3 spells CSVIHEGTEAFF. As DNA, the CDR3 is TGCAGCGTGATCCACGAGGGCACTGAAGCTTTCTTT. The whole variable domain, remainder taken from reference TRBV29-1 and TRBJ1-1, is SAVISQKPSRDICQRGTSLTIQCQVDSQVTMMFWYRQQPGQSLTLIATANQGSEATYESGFVIDKFPISRPNLTFSTLTVSNMSPEDSSIYLCSVIHEGTEAFFGQGTRLTVV.

The chain has TRBV2 and TRBJ2-1; unclear D gene. The germline CDR1 and CDR2 sequences are SNHLY and FYNNEI. V was trimmed by 0 bases and J by 9 bases, leaving 15 bases between them. This CDR3 is built from 15 residues. Here the CDR3 reads CASSEAQTPFGEQFF. CDR3 coding DNA: TGTGCCAGCAGTGAAGCGCAGACTCCGTTCGGTGAGCAGTTCTTC.

J is TRBJ2-2 and V is TRBV5-1; no clear D gene. Trimming left V 4 bases short and J 12 bases short, with 13 bases between. The CDR3 length is 12 residues. From germline, CDR1 is SGHRS and CDR2 YFSETQ. DNA for the CDR3: TGCGCCAGCAGCAAGGACGACCGCCAGCTGTTTTTT. Translating gives CASSKDDRQLFF.

The chain links TRBV7-2 to TRBJ2-7, with D perhaps being TRBD1 or TRBD2 (5 bases each). Per the germline V gene, CDR1 is SGHTA and CDR2 is FQGNSA. The V gene lost 3 bases and the J gene lost 1 base, with 7 bases spanning the gap. The CDR3 sequence is 13 residues long. The CDR3 region is CASSLGDSYEQYF. The CDR3 coding sequence is TGTGCCAGCAGCTTGGGGGATTCCTACGAGCAGTACTTC. Drawing the rest from reference TRBV7-2 and TRBJ2-7, the complete variable domain is GAGVSQSPSNKVTEKGKDVELRCDPISGHTALYWYRQSLGQGLEFLIYFQGNSAPDKSGLPSDRFSAERTGGSVSTLTIQRTQQEDSAVYLCASSLGDSYEQYFGPGTRLTVT.

This clone appeared a few times. The rearrangement uses TRBV25-1 and TRBJ2-7; D not certain. CDR1 MGHDK and CDR2 SYGVNS come from the germline V gene. V lost 2 bases and J 7 bases, leaving 9 bases between the germline ends. The CDR3 sequence is 12 residues long. The CDR3 protein is CASSEDLREQYF. The CDR3 DNA is TGTGCCAGCAGTGAAGACTTGAGAGAGCAGTACTTC.

This clone is a singleton in its sample. This sequence joins TRBV7-8 and TRBJ1-5, with D unclear. Germline CDR1 and CDR2: SGHVS and FQNEAQ. The CDR3 runs to 16 residues. With 1 base removed from V and 2 bases from J, the gap between germline ends came to 12 bases. CDR3 protein: CASSLEGQLGNQPQHF. The CDR3 bases are TGTGCCAGCAGCTTAGAGGGTCAGCTAGGCAATCAGCCCCAGCATTTT.

This chain uses TRBV5-6 with TRBJ2-7; 8 bases line up with TRBD2. The V segment lost 5 bases and the J segment 4 bases; nucleotides outside the gene matches: 5. CDR3 length: 13 amino acids. Germline CDR1 and CDR2: SGHDT and YYEEEE. This CDR3 is CASRAGGFYEQYF. DNA of the CDR3: TGTGCCAGCAGGGCGGGGGGCTTTTACGAGCAGTACTTC.

The J gene is TRBJ2-2, the V gene TRBV13, with D perhaps matching TRBD1 or TRBD2 (6 bases each). V gave up 0 bases and J gave up 7 bases, with 21 bases separating them. CDR1 is PRHDT, CDR2 FYEKMQ, per germline (reference sequence). CDR3 length: 18 amino acids. The CDR3 DNA follows: TGTGCCAGCAGCTTAGGCCGGGACACACGACCGGAGGGCGGGGAGCTGTTTTTT. Protein product: CASSLGRDTRPEGGELFF.

The V gene is TRBV15, the J gene TRBJ2-5, with 16 bases matching TRBD2. The CDR3 runs to 19 residues. J lost 7 bases, V lost 4 bases, and 15 bases had no gene match. The germline gives CDR1 LNHNV, CDR2 YYDKDF (reference sequence). CDR3 nucleotide sequence: TGTGCCACCAGCACCGTTCCCGGGACTAGCGGGGGGGCTATGAGGACCCAGTACTTC. It encodes CATSTVPGTSGGAMRTQYF.

V gene TRBV7-9 combines with J gene TRBJ1-2; D is unresolved. V lost 4 bases and J 7 bases, leaving 13 bases between the germline ends. The CDR3 extends over 13 amino acids. Germline V gene sequence: CDR1 SEHNR, CDR2 FQNEAQ (reference sequence). The CDR3: CASSSKGRSGYTF. For the CDR3, the DNA is TGTGCCAGCAGCTCTAAAGGGCGGAGTGGCTACACCTTC.

This chain links TRBV23-1 with TRBJ1-1; D uncertain. TRBV23-1 is placed among ORFs of uncertain function. Trimming removed 5 bases from V and 4 bases from J, with 29 bases in between. CDR3 length: 19 residues. Written as DNA, the CDR3 is TGCGCCAGCAGTGGGAGTTCAGCCCCGATGGACGTGAAGAGCACTGAAGCTTTCTTT. This gives the protein CASSGSSAPMDVKSTEAFF.

In this sample, this clone turned up a few times. The J gene is TRBJ2-3, the V gene TRBV13; perhaps TRBD2 as D (6 bases). This CDR3 comprises 12 residues. Trimming took off 8 bases at V and 5 bases at J, with 11 bases between the two ends. Germline assignment: CDR1 PRHDT and CDR2 FYEKMQ (reference sequence). CDR3 loop: CASSGGVDTQYF. CDR3 DNA: TGTGCCAGCTCCGGGGGTGTAGATACGCAGTATTTT.

This clone has more than one count but fewer than ten. The V and J genes are TRBV9 and TRBJ2-3; the D call may be TRBD1 or TRBD2 (5 bases each). Germline V lookup: CDR1 SGDLS, CDR2 YYNGEE. The CDR3 has 12 residues. V dropped 3 bases and J dropped 13 bases, with 15 bases sitting between them. CDR3 sequence (DNA): TGTGCCAGCAGCGCCCCCCTCGGGGCCAAGTATTTT. It codes for CASSAPLGAKYF. Complete variable domain (other parts from reference TRBV9 and TRBJ2-3): DSGVTQTPKHLITATGQRVTLRCSPRSGDLSVYWYQQSLDQGLQFLIQYYNGEERAKGNILERFSAQQFPDLHSELNLSSLELGDSALYFCASSAPLGAKYFGPGTRLTVL.

The chain recombines TRBV5-1 with TRBJ2-3, with 8 bases lining up with TRBD1. There are 15 residues in the CDR3. The germline gives CDR1 SGHRS, CDR2 YFSETQ. V was clipped by 3 bases and J by 2 bases; unmatched bases: 5. CDR3 DNA: TGCGCCAGCAGCTCCGGACAGGGTCACACAGATACGCAGTATTTT. Residues: CASSSGQGHTDTQYF.

There are a few counts of this clone. J is TRBJ1-4 and V is TRBV30; D gene ambiguous. With 0 bases removed from V and 5 bases from J, the gap between germline ends came to 10 bases. The CDR3 is 14 residues long. CDR1 is GTSNPN and CDR2 is SVGIG in the germline V gene (reference sequence). The DNA of the CDR3 is TGTGCCTGGAGTGTTTGGGCGGAGAATGAAAAACTGTTTTTT. Amino acids: CAWSVWAENEKLFF.

This clone has just one count. The CDR3 region is CASSSDGTSGDSTDTQYF. The DNA for the CDR3 is TGTGCCAGCAGCTCGGATGGAACTAGCGGGGATAGCACAGATACGCAGTATTTT. This rearrangement joins TRBV13 to TRBJ2-3; 10 bases match TRBD2. The V segment lost 4 bases and the J segment 0 bases; nucleotides outside the gene matches: 10. Germline CDR1 is PRHDT and CDR2 is FYEKMQ (reference sequence). The CDR3 consists of 18 residues.

This chain joins TRBV11-2 and TRBJ2-7; 10 bases align to TRBD1. Germline V gene lookup returns CDR1 SGHAT and CDR2 FQNNGV. Unmatched junction bases numbered 9, after V lost 1 base and J lost 3 bases. CDR3 length: 17 residues. CDR3 residues: CASSLGTGGLRSYEQYF. The CDR3 DNA reads TGTGCCAGCAGCTTAGGGACAGGGGGATTAAGAAGCTACGAGCAGTACTTC.

The chain recombines TRBV11-1 with TRBJ1-1; no firm D call. This CDR3 contains 13 residues. In germline, CDR1 is SGHAT, CDR2 FQDESV (reference sequence). With 4 bases removed from V and 4 bases from J, the gap between germline ends came to 10 bases. This chain's CDR3 is CASSSRGVTEAFF. In DNA form, the CDR3 reads TGTGCCAGCAGCTCTCGTGGGGTCACTGAAGCTTTCTTT.

This clone showed up just a few times. The rearrangement uses TRBV6-5 and TRBJ2-5, with 8 bases fitting TRBD1. The V and J ends lost 4 bases and 3 bases, in that order; junction bases with no gene match: 7. The germline gives CDR1 MNHEY, CDR2 SVGAGI. The length of the CDR3 is 15 residues. The CDR3: CASSSTGVPKETQYF. The DNA for the CDR3 is TGTGCCAGCAGTTCGACAGGGGTACCAAAAGAGACCCAGTACTTC.

The chain recombines TRBV29-1 with TRBJ2-2, with D possibly matching TRBD2 (7 bases). Germline assignment: CDR1 SQVTM and CDR2 ANQGSEA. The CDR3 length is 13 residues. Trimming removed 4 bases at V and 9 bases at J, with 15 bases between. CDR3 bases: TGCAGCGTTGCCGGGGGGCGAGCCCGGGAGCTGTTTTTT. Protein sequence: CSVAGGRARELFF.

This clone was counted a few times. The chain couples TRBV5-1 to TRBJ2-5; D uncertain. This CDR3 has 13 amino acids. Looked up from germline, CDR1 is SGHRS and CDR2 is YFSETQ. Trimming took off 4 bases at V and 4 bases at J, with 11 bases between the two ends. The CDR3 loop is CASSPWLGETQYF. The DNA for the CDR3 is TGCGCCAGCAGCCCGTGGTTGGGAGAGACCCAGTACTTC.